The 14 T cell receptor beta chains listed next were all sequenced from one sample in a study of CD8 T cells in Susac syndrome. Reverse transcription of roughly 0.45 to 1 ug RNA was performed with random hexamers. A single record per CDR3 protein comes from TCRdb applying MiXCR to the immunoSEQ multiplex PCR reads. The table records 160,000 or so distinct CDR3 sequences, roughly 95% of them present only once. Specimen: CD8+ T cells from PBMCs. The receptors here all came from a human donor with multiple sclerosis.

This rearrangement joins TRBV11-2 to TRBJ2-3, with D tentatively TRBD2 (6 bases). The CDR3 runs to 15 residues. The V end lost 4 bases, the J end lost 7 bases, and 18 bases lay between the germline ends. Germline V gives CDR1 SGHAT, CDR2 FQNNGV. In DNA, the CDR3 is TGTGCCAGCAGCTCGTCCGGGGACGGCGGGAATACGCAGTATTTT. It encodes CASSSSGDGGNTQYF.

This clonotype was seen a single time. V is TRBV27 and J is TRBJ2-7, with 10 bases matching TRBD2. Germline CDR1 reads MNHEY; CDR2 reads SMNVEV (reference sequence). This CDR3 is built from 13 residues. Trimming at V came to 5 bases and at J to 5 bases, leaving 3 bases not matched to a gene. This CDR3 reads CASSPGLANEQYF. The CDR3, as DNA: TGTGCCAGCAGTCCGGGACTAGCGAACGAGCAGTACTTC.

V gene TRBV5-4 combines with J gene TRBJ2-7, with 7 bases aligning to TRBD1. Germline trimming cut 5 bases from V and 1 base from J; bases unmatched to any gene: 6. Germline CDR1 reads SGHNT; CDR2 reads YYREEE (reference sequence). The CDR3 spans 14 residues. The CDR3 DNA follows: TGTGCCAGCAGTCAGGGGGACGGATCCTACGAGCAGTACTTC. Amino acid sequence: CASSQGDGSYEQYF.

This sequence joins TRBV7-9 and TRBJ1-2; TRBD1 might be the D (5 bases). The CDR3 is 15 amino acids. Between the trimmed V and J ends, which lost 7 bases and 5 bases, there was a span of 20 bases. Germline CDR1 and CDR2: SEHNR and FQNEAQ (reference sequence). CDR3: CASTPTPTARYGYTF. CDR3 nucleotide sequence: TGTGCCAGCACCCCGACCCCGACAGCTAGGTATGGCTACACCTTC.

The chain joins TRBV20-1 to TRBJ2-7; 7 bases align to TRBD1. The CDR3 covers 13 residues. V was pared by 7 bases and J by 0 bases, with 6 bases of the junction left unmatched. Germline V gives CDR1 DFQATT, CDR2 SNEGSKA (reference sequence). The CDR3, as DNA: TGCAGTGTTAAGACAGGGAGCTCCTACGAGCAGTACTTC. The encoded protein is CSVKTGSSYEQYF.

The genes are TRBV29-1 and TRBJ2-3; D possibly uses TRBD1 or TRBD2 (5 bases each). V was pared by 7 bases and J by 3 bases, with 20 bases between. This CDR3 region has 15 residues. CDR1 and CDR2 (germline): SQVTM, ANQGSEA. The CDR3 protein is CSARDGVLYTDTQYF. CDR3 DNA: TGCAGCGCTAGGGACGGAGTCCTTTATACAGATACGCAGTATTTT.

V usage is TRBV12-3 or TRBV12-4 and J usage is TRBJ2-7, with D hard to call. Between the trimmed V and J ends, which lost 5 bases and 0 bases, there was a span of 14 bases. The CDR3 totals 15 residues. CDR3 DNA: TGTGCCAGCAGTCCCGGGTCATTGGGCTCCTACGAGCAGTACTTC. Amino acids: CASSPGSLGSYEQYF.

The chain links TRBV11-2 to TRBJ2-7, with D perhaps TRBD2 (6 bases). Looked up from germline, CDR1 is SGHAT and CDR2 is FQNNGV. V dropped 7 bases and J dropped 6 bases, with 19 bases sitting between them. This CDR3 is 14 amino acids long. This CDR3 reads CASTWSGPGGEQYF. CDR3 DNA sequence: TGTGCCAGCACTTGGTCGGGACCCGGGGGCGAGCAGTACTTC.

A single count supports this clonotype. The V gene is TRBV29-1, the J gene TRBJ2-7; D possibly corresponds to TRBD2 (5 bases). Germline loops: CDR1 SQVTM, CDR2 ANQGSEA. V was shortened by 2 bases and J by 0 bases, with 11 bases between the two germline ends. This CDR3 is built from 14 residues. DNA for the CDR3: TGCAGCGTTGAAAGAACGGGGAGCTCCTACGAGCAGTACTTC. Its protein is CSVERTGSSYEQYF.

The CDR3 DNA reads TGCAGCGTTGAACAGGGCAGGGAACATGCAGAGGCTTTCTTT. It is translated as CSVEQGREHAEAFF. This chain uses TRBV29-1 with TRBJ1-1; D is possibly TRBD1 (5 bases). The CDR3 is 14 amino acids. The ends were cut back, 2 bases at V and 11 bases at J, with 21 bases in the middle. CDR1 and CDR2 (germline): SQVTM, ANQGSEA. The full variable domain, in which reference TRBV29-1 and TRBJ1-1 provide the parts outside the CDR3, is SAVISQKPSRDICQRGTSLTIQCQVDSQVTMMFWYRQQPGQSLTLIATANQGSEATYESGFVIDKFPISRPNLTFSTLTVSNMSPEDSSIYLCSVEQGREHAEAFFGQGTRLTVV.

The chain employs TRBV3-1 and TRBJ1-1; D is uncertain. This CDR3 has 12 amino acids. CDR1 and CDR2 (germline): LGHDT, YNNKEL (reference sequence). The V and J ends lost 1 base and 10 bases respectively, with 10 bases between them. CDR3 in DNA: TGTGCCAGCAGCCAAGGTCGATTCGGAGCTTTCTTT. This codes for CASSQGRFGAFF.

The J gene is TRBJ2-5, the V gene TRBV6-5; D not resolved. The V end was cut by 5 bases, the J end by 5 bases, with 12 bases between. There are 13 residues in the CDR3. Germline-derived CDR1 and CDR2 are MNHEY and SVGAGI. CDR3 sequence reads: CASSPTPGETQYF. The CDR3 coding sequence is TGTGCCAGCAGTCCAACCCCCGGGGAGACCCAGTACTTC.

V is TRBV5-1 and J is TRBJ2-7, with 9 bases matching TRBD1. J was trimmed by 1 base and V by 3 bases; bases with no gene match: 8. Germline CDR1 and CDR2: SGHRS and YFSETQ. The CDR3 loop spans 16 amino acids. As DNA, the CDR3 is TGCGCCAGCAGCTCGGACCGGGACAGGGCGTCCTACGAGCAGTACTTC. This encodes CASSSDRDRASYEQYF.

The CDR3 bases are TGTGCCAGCAGCTTAGTTGGGGCACAGACCCAGTACTTC. Translating gives CASSLVGAQTQYF. The rearrangement joins TRBV7-6 to TRBJ2-5, with a possible D match to TRBD1 (5 bases). From germline, CDR1 is SGHVS and CDR2 FNYEAQ. V gave up 1 base and J gave up 6 bases, with 9 bases separating them. CDR3 size: 13 residues. Full variable domain (missing parts from reference TRBV7-6 and TRBJ2-5): GAGVSQSPRYKVTKRGQDVALRCDPISGHVSLYWYRQALGQGPEFLTYFNYEAQQDKSGLPNDRFSAERPEGSISTLTIQRTEQRDSAMYRCASSLVGAQTQYFGPGTRLLVL.